Following are 3 T cell receptor beta chains from one sample sequenced in a study of blood T cell repertoires in COVID-19. Sequencing used immunoSEQ multiplex PCR; TCRdb keeps in-frame clones, though not all of them. This sample has roughly 240,000 clones; approximately 89% occur once, and the top ten carry approximately 2.5%. The sequencing input was PBMCs or T cells enriched from blood (not recorded which). Source of these receptors: a woman in her 40s with acute COVID-19.

V is TRBV5-4 and J is TRBJ2-1, with TRBD2 as a possible D gene (6 bases). Germline values: CDR1 SGHNT, CDR2 YYREEE (reference sequence). The V and J ends lost 0 bases and 5 bases respectively, with 6 bases between them. CDR3 length: 13 amino acids. The CDR3 region is CASSLGGDNEQFF. The CDR3 bases are TGTGCCAGCAGCTTGGGCGGGGACAATGAGCAGTTCTTC.

The V call is TRBV5-5, the J call TRBJ1-1, with 10 nucleotides matching TRBD1. Trimming cost V 4 bases and J 3 bases; bases outside gene matches: 12. Germline V gene lookup returns CDR1 SGHKS and CDR2 YYEKEE (reference sequence). The CDR3 has 17 residues. Written as DNA, the CDR3 is TGTGCCAGCAGCCCGACAGGGACAGGGGCATGGCACACTGAAGCTTTCTTT. Residues: CASSPTGTGAWHTEAFF.

This clone appeared once. The rearrangement uses TRBV2 and TRBJ1-1, with 8 bases that match TRBD1. CDR3 length: 15 amino acids. Germline CDR1 SNHLY, CDR2 FYNNEI. The V gene end was trimmed by 6 bases and the J gene end by 2 bases; junction bases not matched to a gene: 8. CDR3 nucleotide sequence: TGTGCCAGCAGGGAACAGGGGGGTCTTAACACTGAAGCTTTCTTT. Amino acid sequence: CASREQGGLNTEAFF. Filled out from reference TRBV2 and TRBJ1-1, the complete variable domain reads EPEVTQTPSHQVTQMGQEVILRCVPISNHLYFYWYRQILGQKVEFLVSFYNNEISEKSEIFDDQFSVERPDGSNFTLKIRSTKLEDSAMYFCASREQGGLNTEAFFGQGTRLTVV.